These T cell receptor beta chains were read from a single sample in a study of blood T cell repertoires in COVID-19. TCRdb's table, derived via immunoSEQ multiplex PCR, lists solely in-frame clones and lacks some. The sample holds 80,000 to 100,000 clones; around 84% are singletons and the top ten take 22%. The source material was peripheral blood. The source is an elderly woman in a cohort sampled during active or convalescent COVID-19. Both conserved end residues are part of each CDR3. D genes are given only for firm matches. Clone sizes are given selectively: once, few, many, or a class where the clone is expanded.

d_call	clone_size	j_call	v_call	cdr3_aa	cdr3_nt
.	.	TRBJ2-3	TRBV5-1	CASSIGTDTQYF	TGCGCCAGCAGTATTGGCACAGATACGCAGTATTTT
TRBD1	.	TRBJ2-3	TRBV2	CASSYRGFVFADTQYF	TGTGCCAGCAGTTACAGGGGTTTTGTGTTTGCAGATACGCAGTATTTT
TRBD1	.	TRBJ1-5	TRBV6-1	CASSDGQVPNQPQHF	TGTGCCAGCAGTGACGGACAGGTTCCCAATCAGCCCCAGCATTTT
TRBD1	once	TRBJ1-5	TRBV28	CASSSGSDRGKVSSNQPQHF	TGTGCCAGCAGTTCCGGGTCCGACAGGGGGAAGGTTAGTAGCAATCAGCCCCAGCATTTT
.	.	TRBJ1-1	TRBV9	CASSHGGNTEAFF	TGTGCCAGCAGCCATGGAGGGAACACTGAAGCTTTCTTT
TRBD1	.	TRBJ1-2	TRBV6-5	CASIPRGDSLSYTF	TGTGCCAGCATTCCCCGTGGGGACAGCCTGAGCTACACCTTC
.	once	TRBJ1-2	TRBV29-1	CSVEELKGLGYTF	TGCAGCGTTGAAGAATTAAAGGGGCTTGGCTACACCTTC
.	.	TRBJ2-3	TRBV6-1	CASSDRADTQYF	TGTGCCAGCAGTGACAGGGCGGATACGCAGTATTTT
TRBD2	.	TRBJ2-1	TRBV7-9	CASSQGLAGGGNEQFF	TGTGCCAGCAGCCAGGGACTAGCGGGAGGAGGCAATGAGCAGTTCTTC
TRBD2	large	TRBJ2-3	TRBV11-3	CASSATSGSGNTQYF	TGTGCCAGCAGCGCGACTAGCGGGAGTGGGAATACGCAGTATTTT
TRBD2	.	TRBJ2-5	TRBV11-2	CASSLGGEETQYF	TGTGCCAGCAGCTTGGGGGGGGAGGAGACCCAGTACTTC
.	.	TRBJ1-2	TRBV4-1	CASSQELVNYGYTF	TGCGCCAGCAGCCAAGAACTTGTTAACTATGGCTACACCTTC
.	.	TRBJ2-3	TRBV5-1	CASSLLVRGSTDTQYF	TGCGCCAGCAGCTTGTTAGTCCGAGGGAGCACAGATACGCAGTATTTT